This T cell receptor beta chain was captured by sequencing in a study of shared clonotypes between healthy human individuals. Sequencing was performed with immunoSEQ multiplex PCR; in TCRdb, only in-frame clones are kept and a portion is missing. The data contain some 790,000 clones, about two thirds of them singletons. The V gene end was trimmed by 5 bases and the J gene end by 3 bases; junction bases not matched to a gene: 6. The CDR3 contains 15 residues. The germline V gene encodes CDR1 MRHNA and CDR2 SNTAGT. The material sequenced was memory CD4+ T cells sorted from blood. The subset here: CD45RA-negative fraction. The chain combines TRBV6-4 with TRBJ2-3; 9 bases agree with TRBD1. The sequence derives from a woman in her 30s in good health. The CDR3, as DNA: TGTGCCAGCAGTACAGGGGGCGCAGAAACAGATACGCAGTATTTT. This gives the protein CASSTGGAETDTQYF.